The 26 T cell receptor beta chains presented below share a single source sample, sequenced in a study of blood T cells in healthy people across ages. Then a second PCR, running roughly 6 to 12 cycles, was carried out with a sample-barcoded 5' primer and a J-beta primer mix. MiXCR was run by TCRdb on the 5' RACE reads, yielding one entry per CDR3 protein. The sample holds over 600,000 distinct CDR3 sequences; approximately 53% are singletons and the top ten take around a quarter. Sample: blood. These receptors were obtained from a man aged 35-49 years in good health.

This clonotype was recorded a few times. This chain connects TRBV9 to TRBJ2-1; 14 positions match TRBD2. The trim removed 3 bases at V and 6 bases at J, leaving 8 bases unmatched. There are 17 residues in the CDR3. Germline-derived CDR1 and CDR2 are SGDLS and YYNGEE. The CDR3 DNA reads TGTGCCAGCAGCGCAGGACTAGCGGGAGGCGACGGCAATGAGCAGTTCTTC. Its protein product is CASSAGLAGGDGNEQFF.

This clonotype was counted between two and nine times. This chain uses TRBV4-3 with TRBJ2-3; D is unresolved. V was trimmed by 2 bases and J by 5 bases, leaving 17 bases between them. The germline gives CDR1 LGHNA, CDR2 YSLEER. The length of the CDR3 is 16 residues. The CDR3 DNA follows: TGCGCCAGCAGCCAATATCTCTCCGGAGAAGGAGATACGCAGTATTTT. Its translation is CASSQYLSGEGDTQYF.

The sample holds a few counts of this clonotype. This chain connects TRBV3-1 to TRBJ1-5; 8 bases line up with TRBD1. The trim removed 2 bases at V and 4 bases at J, leaving 4 bases unmatched. Per germline, CDR1 LGHDT and CDR2 YNNKEL (reference sequence). The length of the CDR3 is 15 residues. The CDR3 is CASSQRQGTNQPQHF. The DNA for the CDR3 is TGTGCCAGCAGCCAAAGACAGGGGACGAATCAGCCCCAGCATTTT.

The rearrangement uses TRBV12-3 or TRBV12-4 and TRBJ1-5, with no clear D. V lost 4 bases, J lost 0 bases, and 4 bases lay in between. The CDR3 sequence is 13 residues long. CDR3 sequence (DNA): TGTGCCAGCAGTTCCGGTAGCAATCAGCCCCAGCATTTT. Translation gives CASSSGSNQPQHF.

The chain has TRBV12-3 or TRBV12-4 and TRBJ1-5, with TRBD1 identical over 7 bases. V dropped 6 bases and J dropped 6; count of bases not matched to a gene: 11. CDR3 length equals 15 residues. The CDR3 loop is CASRGGAGGVQPQHF. The CDR3 DNA reads as TGTGCCAGCAGAGGCGGCGCAGGGGGAGTTCAGCCCCAGCATTTT.

This clonotype was counted a few times. This chain joins TRBV5-6 and TRBJ1-1, with D uncertain. CDR1 and CDR2 (germline): SGHDT, YYEEEE. V was clipped by 3 bases and J by 2 bases, with 17 bases between them. There are 16 residues in the CDR3. The CDR3 DNA sequence: TGTGCCAGCAGCTGGGCTGGTTTGGGAGCTAACACTGAAGCTTTCTTT. Its translation is CASSWAGLGANTEAFF. The whole variable domain, filled in from reference TRBV5-6 and TRBJ1-1, reads DAGVTQSPTHLIKTRGQQVTLRCSPKSGHDTVSWYQQALGQGPQFIFQYYEEEERQRGNFPDRFSGHQFPNYSSELNVNALLLGDSALYLCASSWAGLGANTEAFFGQGTRLTVV.

V and J are TRBV4-3 and TRBJ1-5; D call uncertain. Trimming removed 0 bases at V and 2 bases at J, with 11 bases between. Germline assignment: CDR1 LGHNA and CDR2 YSLEER. The CDR3 length is 16 residues. The DNA for the CDR3 is TGCGCCAGCAGCCAAGAAAGAAGTGTAGGCAATCAGCCCCAGCATTTT. It encodes CASSQERSVGNQPQHF.

The chain uses TRBV4-1 and TRBJ2-7, with D possibly matching TRBD1 (6 bases). CDR1 is MGHRA and CDR2 is YSYEKL in the germline V gene. V dropped 1 base and J dropped 2 bases, with 18 bases sitting between them. The CDR3 runs to 17 residues. The CDR3, as DNA: TGCGCCAGCAGCCAAGGTCAGTCCCCGGACAGCGCCTACGAGCAGTACTTC. As protein: CASSQGQSPDSAYEQYF.

The chain carries TRBV4-1 and TRBJ1-1; D is unclear. CDR1 MGHRA and CDR2 YSYEKL come from the germline V gene. The length of the CDR3 is 16 residues. With 3 bases removed from V and 1 base from J, the gap between germline ends came to 15 bases. This chain's CDR3 is CASSHPTVQPNTEAFF. In DNA form, the CDR3 reads TGCGCCAGCAGCCACCCAACGGTACAGCCGAACACTGAAGCTTTCTTT.

The rearrangement links TRBV9 to TRBJ2-2; 7 bases map to TRBD1. This CDR3 is built from 16 residues. V was pared by 4 bases and J by 8 bases, with 14 bases of the junction left unmatched. From germline, CDR1 is SGDLS and CDR2 YYNGEE. The CDR3 bases are TGTGCCAGCAGCCTGTCGGGACAGCCGAATCCAGGGGAGCTGTTTTTT. It yields the protein CASSLSGQPNPGELFF. The full variable domain, its missing parts supplied by reference TRBV9 and TRBJ2-2, is DSGVTQTPKHLITATGQRVTLRCSPRSGDLSVYWYQQSLDQGLQFLIQYYNGEERAKGNILERFSAQQFPDLHSELNLSSLELGDSALYFCASSLSGQPNPGELFFGEGSRLTVL.

This clonotype was counted a few times. V is TRBV5-1 and J is TRBJ2-5; D not resolved. V shed 0 bases and J shed 5 bases, with 8 bases lying between them. Germline assignment: CDR1 SGHRS and CDR2 YFSETQ. CDR3 size: 13 residues. The CDR3 coding sequence is TGCGCCAGCAGCTTGGAAAACTGGGAGACCCAGTACTTC. Translating gives CASSLENWETQYF. Supplemented by reference TRBV5-1 and TRBJ2-5, the full variable domain reads KAGVTQTPRYLIKTRGQQVTLSCSPISGHRSVSWYQQTPGQGLQFLFEYFSETQRNKGNFPGRFSGRQFSNSRSEMNVSTLELGDSALYLCASSLENWETQYFGPGTRLLVL.

V and J are TRBV7-2 and TRBJ1-1, with TRBD1 identical over 9 bases. CDR1 SGHTA and CDR2 FQGNSA come from the germline V gene. Unmatched junction bases numbered 13, after V lost 1 base and J lost 1 base. The CDR3 has 19 amino acids. CDR3 in amino acids: CASSLVPLGQGPPNTEAFF. DNA for the CDR3: TGTGCCAGCAGCTTAGTTCCCCTCGGACAGGGGCCCCCGAACACTGAAGCTTTCTTT.

The V gene is TRBV28, the J gene TRBJ1-5; D is uncertain. CDR1 and CDR2 (germline): MDHEN, SYDVKM. V was trimmed by 2 bases and J by 12 bases, leaving 8 bases between them. The CDR3 sequence is 11 residues long. The CDR3 DNA reads TGTGCCAGCAGTTTAGGTCCAAGCCAGCATTTT. This gives the protein CASSLGPSQHF.

This clonotype showed up just a few times. The chain has TRBV28 and TRBJ2-5; tentatively, D is TRBD2 (5 bases). V was cut by 6 bases and J by 2 bases, with 13 bases left in between. The V gene's germline CDR1 is MDHEN and CDR2 SYDVKM. This CDR3 contains 14 residues. The CDR3 bases are TGTGCCAGCAGCAGAGGGTGGAAGCAAGAGACCCAGTACTTC. Protein: CASSRGWKQETQYF.

The CDR3 here is CASRGGTGGGETQYF. The CDR3, as DNA: TGTGCCAGCAGGGGAGGAACAGGGGGCGGTGAGACCCAGTACTTC. The rearrangement uses TRBV2 and TRBJ2-5, with 9 bases that match TRBD1. Germline values: CDR1 SNHLY, CDR2 FYNNEI. V gave up 6 bases and J gave up 5 bases; unmatched junction bases: 10. This CDR3 has 15 residues.

This clonotype was detected once. The gene calls are TRBV20-1 and TRBJ2-1; 7 bases map to TRBD2. V was clipped by 5 bases and J by 4 bases; unmatched bases: 11. Germline CDR1 is DFQATT and CDR2 is SNEGSKA (reference sequence). The CDR3 is 15 residues long. In DNA form, the CDR3 reads TGCAGTGCTTTAAAACGACTAGCAAATTACAATGAGCAGTTCTTC. Protein sequence: CSALKRLANYNEQFF.

The rearrangement joins TRBV28 to TRBJ2-4; TRBD1 might be the D (6 bases). The J call may be incorrect, as the DNA end agrees better with TRBJ2-7. CDR1 is MDHEN, CDR2 SYDVKM, per germline. The CDR3 is 13 residues long. The CDR3 nucleotides are TGTGCCAGCAGTTTTCCGGGACACTACGAGCAGTACTTC. It specifies CASSFPGHYEQYF.

The CDR3 loop reads CASSLQGQGTYEQYF. In DNA, the CDR3 is TGCGCCAGCAGCTTGCAAGGACAGGGGACATACGAGCAGTACTTC. The V gene is TRBV5-1, the J gene TRBJ2-7; 9 bases map to TRBD1. J gave up 4 bases and V 1 base, and 6 bases lay outside the gene matches. CDR3 length equals 15 residues. Per germline, CDR1 SGHRS and CDR2 YFSETQ.

J is TRBJ2-5 and V is TRBV4-3, with TRBD1 matching 9 bases. The CDR3 spans 16 residues. Germline CDR1 and CDR2: LGHNA and YSLEER. Trimming removed 0 bases from V and 5 bases from J; junction bases left unmatched: 7. The CDR3, as DNA: TGCGCCAGCAGCCAAGATGCGGCCGGACAGGGGGAGACCCAGTACTTC. Translating it yields CASSQDAAGQGETQYF.

DNA of the CDR3: TGTGCCGCGAGGGCAGGAACTGGAGGCTACACCTTC. Translated: CAARAGTGGYTF. The rearrangement joins TRBV28 to TRBJ1-2, with no clear D. Germline CDR1 is MDHEN and CDR2 is SYDVKM. The length of the CDR3 is 12 residues. The V end was cut by 11 bases, the J end by 8 bases, with 18 bases between.

Only a few counts were recorded for this clonotype. The CDR3 DNA is TGTGCCAGCAGCTCTACCGGACAGTCCGGTCCTTGGGGTGAGCAGTTCTTC. Protein: CASSSTGQSGPWGEQFF. V gene TRBV7-3 combines with J gene TRBJ2-1; TRBD1 might be the D (6 bases). The germline CDR1 and CDR2 sequences are SGHTA and FQGTGA. The CDR3 sequence is 17 residues long. V shed 4 bases and J shed 9 bases, with 25 bases lying between them. The whole variable domain, filled in from reference TRBV7-3 and TRBJ2-1, reads GAGVSQTPSNKVTEKGKYVELRCDPISGHTALYWYRQSLGQGPEFLIYFQGTGAADDSGLPNDRFFAVRPEGSVSTLKIQRTERGDSAVYLCASSSTGQSGPWGEQFFGPGTRLTVL.

This clonotype was observed a handful of times. This chain joins TRBV20-1 and TRBJ2-3; D is unresolved. Germline lookup yields CDR1 DFQATT and CDR2 SNEGSKA (reference sequence). The ends were cut back, 1 base at V and 0 bases at J, with 5 bases in the middle. CDR3 size: 13 residues. The CDR3 is CSARGGSTDTQYF. CDR3 coding DNA: TGCAGTGCTAGAGGCGGCAGCACAGATACGCAGTATTTT.

This clonotype occurred once. The CDR3 region has the DNA TGTGCCAGCAGTATATACGGTGACAACGTCCTGACTTTC. It codes for CASSIYGDNVLTF. V is TRBV28 and J is TRBJ2-6, with D unclear. V lost 5 bases, J lost 9 bases, and 11 bases lay in between. This CDR3 is 13 amino acids long. Per germline, CDR1 MDHEN and CDR2 SYDVKM.

This clonotype came up many times. This chain links TRBV7-6 with TRBJ2-1; a weak D match, TRBD2 (6 bases). The V gene's germline CDR1 is SGHVS and CDR2 FNYEAQ. This CDR3 region has 14 residues. Trimming left V 4 bases short and J 4 bases short, with 11 bases between. The CDR3 nucleotides read TGTGCCAGCAGCTCCGGGGGATCGTACAATGAGCAGTTCTTC. Protein sequence: CASSSGGSYNEQFF.

Written as DNA, the CDR3 is TGTGCCAGCAGCTCCCAGGGTTGGGGGCACACTGAAGCTTTCTTT. Translated: CASSSQGWGHTEAFF. The chain is built from TRBV7-2 and TRBJ1-1; the D gene is possibly TRBD1 (6 bases). Germline assignment: CDR1 SGHTA and CDR2 FQGNSA. The CDR3 contains 15 residues. Trimming removed 4 bases from V and 3 bases from J, with 15 bases in between.

This chain uses TRBV4-3 with TRBJ2-3, with D unresolved. Germline lookup yields CDR1 LGHNA and CDR2 YSLEER. The CDR3 contains 14 residues. Trimming shortened V by 5 bases and J by 1 base, and 10 bases separated the two germline ends. CDR3 DNA: TGCGCCAGCAGCTCCGGAGTACGCACAGATACGCAGTATTTT. It codes for CASSSGVRTDTQYF.